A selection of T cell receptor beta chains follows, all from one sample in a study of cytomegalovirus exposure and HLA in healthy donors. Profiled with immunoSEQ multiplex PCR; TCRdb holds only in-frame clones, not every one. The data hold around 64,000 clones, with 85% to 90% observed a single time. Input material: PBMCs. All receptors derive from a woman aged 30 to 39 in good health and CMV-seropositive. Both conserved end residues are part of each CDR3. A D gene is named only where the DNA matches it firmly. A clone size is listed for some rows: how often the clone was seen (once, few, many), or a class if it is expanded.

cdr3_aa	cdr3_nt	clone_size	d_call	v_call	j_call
CASRITGTGANNEQFF	TGCGCCAGCAGAATTACCGGGACAGGGGCAAACAATGAGCAGTTCTTC	-	TRBD1	TRBV5-1	TRBJ2-1
CASSVSGTGNHEQYF	TGTGCCAGCAGCGTTTCCGGGACAGGGAACCACGAGCAGTACTTC	-	TRBD1	TRBV9	TRBJ2-7
CASSQTGPKYEQYF	TGTGCCAGCTCACAGACAGGGCCAAAATACGAGCAGTACTTC	-	TRBD1	TRBV18	TRBJ2-7
CASSSQGREGTEAFF	TGCGCCAGCAGCTCGCAGGGACGGGAGGGCACTGAAGCTTTCTTT	-	-	TRBV5-1	TRBJ1-1
CASSFRLATFF	TGTGCCAGCAGCTTCCGACTAGCGACGTTCTTC	-	TRBD2	TRBV7-2	TRBJ2-1
CASSEYSQEAQYF	TGTGCCAGCAGTGAATATTCCCAGGAGGCCCAGTACTTC	-	-	TRBV2	TRBJ2-5
CASSYGTGIPYEQYF	TGTGCCAGCAGTTACGGGACAGGGATCCCCTACGAGCAGTACTTC	-	TRBD1	TRBV6-6	TRBJ2-7
CASSPPDRVINEQYF	TGTGCCAGCAGCCCCCCGGACAGGGTAATCAACGAGCAGTACTTC	-	TRBD1	TRBV27	TRBJ2-7
CASSSGGPRTQYF	TGCGCCAGCAGTTCGGGAGGGCCACGGACCCAGTACTTC	-	TRBD2	TRBV5-1	TRBJ2-5
CASSVPTRRNEQFF	TGTGCCAGCAGCGTCCCGACTAGACGAAATGAGCAGTTCTTC	-	-	TRBV5-6	TRBJ2-1
CASSISGGSEQYF	TGTGCCAGTAGTATAAGTGGGGGGTCCGAGCAGTACTTC	-	-	TRBV19	TRBJ2-7
CAWSGASGRAGDLTDTQYF	TGTGCCTGGAGTGGTGCTAGCGGGAGGGCCGGGGACCTCACAGATACGCAGTATTTT	-	TRBD2	TRBV30	TRBJ2-3
CASSRTGTGLAYNEQFF	TGTGCCAGCAGTCGAACGGGTACGGGACTAGCCTACAATGAGCAGTTCTTC	-	TRBD2	TRBV6-4	TRBJ2-1
CASRIKNTEAFF	TGTGCCAGCAGAATTAAGAACACTGAAGCTTTCTTT	-	-	TRBV6-5	TRBJ1-1
CASSTQTGGWETQYF	TGTGCCAGTAGTACCCAAACAGGGGGCTGGGAGACCCAGTACTTC	few	TRBD1	TRBV19	TRBJ2-5
CASSLPGAGSTDTQYF	TGCGCCAGCAGCTTGCCAGGTGCAGGGTCCACAGATACGCAGTATTTT	once	-	TRBV5-1	TRBJ2-3
CASSWTSGPSTDTQYF	TGCGCCAGCAGCTGGACTAGCGGGCCTAGCACAGATACGCAGTATTTT	-	TRBD2	TRBV5-1	TRBJ2-3
CASSQLGGPGGGGGGGYTF	TGCGCCAGCAGTCAATTGGGCGGGCCGGGTGGCGGTGGAGGGGGCGGCTACACCTTC	-	TRBD1	TRBV23-1	TRBJ1-2